This TCR beta chain originates from a study of T cells in Graves' hyperthyroidism and ophthalmopathy. Study as a whole: Peripheral blood was obtained at initial diagnosis, preceding any treatment.

Germline CDR1 and CDR2: SGHAT and FQDESV (reference sequence). The CDR3 spans 14 residues. Authors of the study amplified TCR beta CDR3 regions from RNA transcripts. The HTBI set primed first-round TCR CDR3 RT-PCR. Via MiXCR, TCRdb re-called the multiplex PCR reads, giving one row per CDR3 protein. The data contain 690,000 or so distinct CDR3 sequences, around a sixth of them singletons. Investigators excluded patients with uncontrolled infection, other autoimmune disease, pregnancy or lactation. The study collected blood at first hyperthyroidism diagnosis, before any ophthalmopathy symptoms arose. Turning to this clonotype: A much more abundant neighbour one base away suggests this may be a read error.

This receptor was identified in a woman aged 45-59 years with Graves' hyperthyroidism that later progressed to Graves' ophthalmopathy. The chain is built from TRBV11-1 and TRBJ1-1; possible D gene TRBD1, 5 bases. Input material: blood. In nucleotides, the CDR3 is TGTGCCAGCAGCTCCGTGACAGTGAACACTGGAGCTTTCTTT. Translation: CASSSVTVNTGAFF.